The clone carrying this T cell receptor (beta chain) showed up just a few times. The antigen is unknown. This sample is drawn from a study of T cell repertoires in cytomegalovirus infection. Study-wide points: HLA-C-restricted TCR beta clonotypes specific for CMV led the ex vivo response.

CDR3 length: 17 amino acids. J was trimmed by 5 bases and V by 0 bases; bases with no gene match: 9. Germline assignment: CDR1 MNHNS and CDR2 SASEGT. A single record per CDR3 protein comes from TCRdb applying MiXCR to the reads. The sample records about 740,000 distinct CDR3 sequences, less than 40% being singletons. The rearrangement joins TRBV6-1 to TRBJ1-5; 8 bases align to TRBD1. What was sequenced was PBMCs. The TCR originated in a human donor in good health (CMV status not recorded). Some clones in this sample may be carry-over from other donors' samples. The CDR3 protein is CASSEAPDRGGDQPQHF. The CDR3 DNA is TGTGCCAGCAGTGAAGCCCCCGACAGGGGAGGGGATCAGCCCCAGCATTTT.